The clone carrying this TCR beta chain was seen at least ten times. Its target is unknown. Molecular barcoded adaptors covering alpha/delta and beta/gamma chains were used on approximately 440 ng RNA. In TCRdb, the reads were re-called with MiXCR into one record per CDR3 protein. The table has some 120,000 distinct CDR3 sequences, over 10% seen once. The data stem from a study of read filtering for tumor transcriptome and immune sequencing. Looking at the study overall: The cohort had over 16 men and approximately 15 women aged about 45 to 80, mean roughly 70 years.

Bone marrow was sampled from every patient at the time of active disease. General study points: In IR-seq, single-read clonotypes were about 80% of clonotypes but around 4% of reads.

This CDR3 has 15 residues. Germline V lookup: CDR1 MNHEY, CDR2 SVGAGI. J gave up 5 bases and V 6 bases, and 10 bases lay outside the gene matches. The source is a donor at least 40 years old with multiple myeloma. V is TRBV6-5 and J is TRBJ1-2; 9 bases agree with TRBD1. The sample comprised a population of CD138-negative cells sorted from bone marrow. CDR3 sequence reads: CASRDAGQGQYGYTF. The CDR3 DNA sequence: TGTGCCAGCAGGGACGCGGGACAGGGTCAATATGGCTACACCTTC.